This T cell receptor beta chain was sequenced for a study of somatic mutations in cytotoxic T cells in rheumatoid arthritis. In the study overall: Blood from the patient (approximately 30 ml EDTA) was drawn right after diagnosis, pretreatment. Study-level points and caveats: Clonality of CD8+ T cells, which was compared between rheumatoid arthritis patients and age-matched healthy controls, did not differ significantly. Some patients, about an eighth of the roughly 65, had a largest CD8+ clone that exceeded 20% of CD8+ cells. With age, CD8+ clonality increased in rheumatoid arthritis patients, whereas no such increase appeared in healthy controls.

The germline V and J ends were trimmed by 5 bases and 0 bases, with 15 bases remaining between them. Germline V gene lookup returns CDR1 SGHNT and CDR2 YENEEA. The CDR3 consists of 16 residues. The table came from immunoSEQ multiplex PCR; TCRdb's copy has only in-frame clones and leaves some out. The data show 20,000 to 25,000 clones, roughly 80% seen once. A word on this clone: Its antigen remains unidentified.

The sequence derives from an adult with rheumatoid arthritis. The genes are TRBV11-3 and TRBJ2-3; the D gene is possibly TRBD2 (6 bases). Sequenced input: CD8+ T cells sorted from blood. The CDR3 sequence is CASSPERGGSTDTQYF. The DNA for the CDR3 is TGTGCCAGCAGCCCCGAGAGAGGAGGGAGCACAGATACGCAGTATTTT.